A single T cell receptor (beta chain) is shown here with its context. The antigen is unknown. This sample is part of a study of radiotherapy plus CTLA-4 blockade in lung cancer. Study-level information: Objective responses were documented in 15% to 20% of patients, with disease control in roughly 30%. Study results and limitations: Among reported predictors of response, early blood T cell clone dynamics with interferon-beta performed best. After radiotherapy and ipilimumab, tumor-derived clones expanded in peripheral blood.

Sequencing used immunoSEQ multiplex PCR; TCRdb keeps in-frame clones, though not all of them. The sample lists 85,000 to 100,000 clones, about 87% occurring once. Patients with chemo-refractory metastatic non-small-cell lung cancer received focal radiation plus CTLA-4 blockade with ipilimumab. The CDR3 is 15 residues long. Germline-derived CDR1 and CDR2 are MNHEY and SVGAGI. J lost 4 bases, V lost 5 bases, and 10 bases had no gene match. The sequencing here drew on peripheral blood, taken from a patient treated with radiotherapy plus ipilimumab. The chain combines TRBV6-5 with TRBJ1-2, with 7 bases fitting TRBD1. The source is a human donor with non-small cell lung cancer that progressed on radiotherapy plus ipilimumab. CDR3 loop: CASSRLQGTPYGYTF. The CDR3 coding sequence is TGTGCCAGCAGTCGATTACAGGGGACTCCCTATGGCTACACCTTC.